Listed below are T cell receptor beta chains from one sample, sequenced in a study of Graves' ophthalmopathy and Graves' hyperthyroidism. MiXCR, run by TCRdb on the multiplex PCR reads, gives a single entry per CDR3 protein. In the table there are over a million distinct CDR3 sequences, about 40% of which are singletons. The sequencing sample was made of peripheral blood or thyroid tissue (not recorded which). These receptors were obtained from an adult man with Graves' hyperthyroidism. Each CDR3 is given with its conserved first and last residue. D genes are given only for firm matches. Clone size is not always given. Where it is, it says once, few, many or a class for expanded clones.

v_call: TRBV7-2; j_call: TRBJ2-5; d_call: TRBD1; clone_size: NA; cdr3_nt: TGTGCCAGCAGCTCTTCAAACTCCCCGGTGGGGCAGGGGGCCCAGTACTTC; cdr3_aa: CASSSSNSPVGQGAQYF
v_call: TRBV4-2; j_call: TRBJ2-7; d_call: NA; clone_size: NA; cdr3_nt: TGTGCCAGCAGCCAGCCGGGACGGGCCTACGAGCAGTACTTC; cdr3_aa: CASSQPGRAYEQYF
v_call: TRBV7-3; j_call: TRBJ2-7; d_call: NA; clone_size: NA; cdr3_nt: TGTGCCAGCAGCCTCGACACCGGGGCGAACTCCTACGAGCAGTACTTC; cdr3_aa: CASSLDTGANSYEQYF
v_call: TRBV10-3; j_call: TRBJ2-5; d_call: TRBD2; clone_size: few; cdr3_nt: TGTGCCAGCAGTGATCGAAAAAAGGGACTAGCGAATTTGCCCCAAGAGACCCAGTACTTC; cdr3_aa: CASSDRKKGLANLPQETQYF
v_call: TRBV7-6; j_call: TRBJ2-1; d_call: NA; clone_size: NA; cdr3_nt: TGTGCCAGCAGCTTAGCCATTCAGGCGGATGAGCAGTTCTTC; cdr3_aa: CASSLAIQADEQFF
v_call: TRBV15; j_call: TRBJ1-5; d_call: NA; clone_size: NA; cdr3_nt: TGTGCCACCAGCAGCCAGGATTATAGCAATCAGCCCCAGCATTTT; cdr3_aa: CATSSQDYSNQPQHF
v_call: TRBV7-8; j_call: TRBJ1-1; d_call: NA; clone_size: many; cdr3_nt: TGTGCCAGCAGCCCAACCTGGAGTGAAGCTTTCTTT; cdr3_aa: CASSPTWSEAFF
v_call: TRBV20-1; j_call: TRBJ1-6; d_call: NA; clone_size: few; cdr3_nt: TGCAGTGCTAGAGAACAGGACAGCTCCTATAATTCACCCCTCCACTTT; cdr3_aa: CSAREQDSSYNSPLHF
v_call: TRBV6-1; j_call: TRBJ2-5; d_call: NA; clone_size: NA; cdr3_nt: TGTGCCAGCAGTGAAGCTGGCGGAAAAGAGACCCAGTACTTC; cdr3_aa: CASSEAGGKETQYF
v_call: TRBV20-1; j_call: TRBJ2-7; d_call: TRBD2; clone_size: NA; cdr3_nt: TGCAGTGCCCCCATAGCGGGAGGAAGCTCCTACGAGCAGTACTTC; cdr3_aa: CSAPIAGGSSYEQYF
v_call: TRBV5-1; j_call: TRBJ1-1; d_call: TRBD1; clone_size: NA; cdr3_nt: TGTGCCAGCAGCCAAGGGACAGGAAATTTGGGCACTGAAGCTTTCTTT; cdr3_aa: CASSQGTGNLGTEAFF
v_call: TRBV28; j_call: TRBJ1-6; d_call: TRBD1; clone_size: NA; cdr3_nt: TGTGCCAGCACCTCGACCGGGACAGGTTTGGTAATTTCACCCCTCCACTTT; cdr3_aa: CASTSTGTGLVISPLHF
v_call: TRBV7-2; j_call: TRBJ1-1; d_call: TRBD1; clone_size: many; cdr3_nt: TGTGCCAGCAGCTTAGGCAGGGGGCGGACTGAAGCTTTCTTT; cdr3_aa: CASSLGRGRTEAFF
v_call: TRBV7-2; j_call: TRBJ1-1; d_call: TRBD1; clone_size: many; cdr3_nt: TGTGCCAGCAGCCCTGACAGGGGGCAGGGCAACACTGAAGCTTTCTTT; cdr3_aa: CASSPDRGQGNTEAFF
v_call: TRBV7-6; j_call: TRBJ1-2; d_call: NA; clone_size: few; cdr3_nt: TGTGCCAGCAGCAACCCGGGAGGGACCGGCTACACCTTC; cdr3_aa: CASSNPGGTGYTF
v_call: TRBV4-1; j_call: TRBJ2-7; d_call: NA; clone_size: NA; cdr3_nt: TGCGCCAGCAGCCAATTCCGGGACACTCCCGAGCAGTACTTC; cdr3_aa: CASSQFRDTPEQYF
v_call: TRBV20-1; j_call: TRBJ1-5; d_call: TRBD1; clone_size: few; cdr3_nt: TGCAGTGCTAGACGTTCAGGGGGAATGCAGCCCCAGCATTTT; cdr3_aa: CSARRSGGMQPQHF
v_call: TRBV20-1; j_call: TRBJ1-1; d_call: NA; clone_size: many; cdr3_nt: TGCAGTGCCTCGCCAAACATAGTCATGAACACTGAAGCTTTCTTT; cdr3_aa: CSASPNIVMNTEAFF
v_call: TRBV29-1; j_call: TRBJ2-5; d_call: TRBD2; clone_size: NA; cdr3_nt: TGCAGCGTCCAAACTAGCGGGAGGGGAAGGGAGACCCAGTACTTC; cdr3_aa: CSVQTSGRGRETQYF
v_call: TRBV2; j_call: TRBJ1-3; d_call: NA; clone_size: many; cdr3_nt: TGTGCCAGCAGTGGAGTTGAAGGGACTGGAAACACCATATATTTT; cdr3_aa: CASSGVEGTGNTIYF
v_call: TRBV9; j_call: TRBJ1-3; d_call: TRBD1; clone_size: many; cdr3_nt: TGTGCCAGCAGCGCACAGGGGGCTGGAAACACCATATATTTT; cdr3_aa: CASSAQGAGNTIYF
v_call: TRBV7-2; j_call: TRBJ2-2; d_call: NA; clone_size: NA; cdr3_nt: TGTGCCAGCAGCCAAACCGGGACCCGGCTCCCCGGGGAGCTGTTTTTT; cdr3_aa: CASSQTGTRLPGELFF
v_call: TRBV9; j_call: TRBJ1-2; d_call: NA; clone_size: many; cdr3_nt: TGTGCCAGCAGCGTAGGGGCAGGCGCCTCTTTAAGCTATGGCTACACCTTC; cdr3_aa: CASSVGAGASLSYGYTF
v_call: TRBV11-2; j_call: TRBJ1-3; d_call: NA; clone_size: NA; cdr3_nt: TGTGCCAGCAGCCATAAGTCTAGAGGAAACACCATATATTTT; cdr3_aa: CASSHKSRGNTIYF